A selection of T cell receptor beta chains follows, all from one sample in a study of tumor-infiltrating lymphocytes in primary liver carcinoma. MiXCR, run by TCRdb on the multiplex PCR reads, gives a single entry per CDR3 protein. The sample gives fewer than 350,000 distinct CDR3 sequences, over 55% of which show up once; approximately 9% is in the top ten. Sequenced: peripheral blood. The receptors were gathered from a man aged 35 to 55 with primary liver carcinoma and hepatitis B virus infection. The CDR3 runs from the conserved cysteine through the conserved F or W. A D gene is named only where the DNA matches it firmly. Expanded clones get a size class; other rows say once, few or many, or leave the size out.

CDR3aa,CDR3nt,v_gene,j_gene,d_gene,abundance
CASSPQDKNTEAFF,TGTGCCAGCAGTCCTCAGGACAAGAACACTGAAGCTTTCTTT,TRBV6-5,TRBJ1-1,NA,many
CASSYIGTSNTGELFF,TGTGCCAGTAGCTACATAGGGACCTCGAACACCGGGGAGCTGTTTTTT,TRBV11-2,TRBJ2-2,NA,once
CASSIAGGTYNEQFF,TGTGCCAGCAGCATAGCGGGAGGCACCTACAATGAGCAGTTCTTC,TRBV28,TRBJ2-1,TRBD2,NA
CSVHWGSETQYF,TGCAGCGTCCACTGGGGATCGGAGACCCAGTACTTC,TRBV29-1,TRBJ2-5,NA,many
CATSDPSGRRGEQFF,TGTGCCACCAGTGACCCTAGCGGGAGAAGAGGGGAGCAGTTCTTC,TRBV24-1,TRBJ2-1,TRBD2,NA
CASKTAGSYNEQFF,TGTGCCAGCAAAACGGCGGGCTCCTACAATGAGCAGTTCTTC,TRBV2,TRBJ2-1,NA,NA
CASSVQGDSIDTQYF,TGTGCCAGCAGCGTCCAGGGGGACTCGATTGATACGCAGTATTTT,TRBV11-2,TRBJ2-3,NA,NA
CASSLDTAINTGELFF,TGTGCCAGCAGCTTGGATACGGCCATTAACACCGGGGAGCTGTTTTTT,TRBV5-4,TRBJ2-2,NA,few
CASSQLGPGRASPTF,TGTGCCAGCAGCCAGCTAGGCCCGGGCCGCGCGTCGCCAACCTTC,TRBV7-9,TRBJ1-2,NA,NA
CVSRANEGDNSPLHF,TGTGTCAGCAGGGCCAACGAAGGTGATAATTCACCCCTCCACTTT,TRBV11-2,TRBJ1-6,NA,NA
CAKAGQDKEKLFF,TGTGCCAAAGCCGGACAGGATAAGGAAAAACTGTTTTTT,TRBV6-6,TRBJ1-4,TRBD1,NA
CASSSRTSEETQYF,TGTGCCAGCAGCTCTCGGACTAGCGAAGAGACCCAGTACTTC,TRBV11-2,TRBJ2-5,TRBD2,NA
CTSSRFPGQGLGETQYF,TGTACCAGCAGCAGGTTTCCCGGACAGGGCTTGGGTGAGACCCAGTACTTC,TRBV7-8,TRBJ2-5,TRBD1,NA
CVTSLGTGERETLYF,TGTGTCACCAGCCTCGGGACAGGGGAAAGAGAGACCCTGTACTTC,TRBV11-3,TRBJ2-5,TRBD1,NA
CSVIVITWAGTEAFF,TGCAGCGTGATCGTTATTACCTGGGCGGGCACTGAAGCTTTCTTT,TRBV29-1,TRBJ1-1,NA,few
CSARQGITGELFF,TGCAGCGCCCGACAGGGGATCACCGGGGAGTTGTTTTTT,TRBV29-1,TRBJ2-2,TRBD1,NA
CASSEPRGLMNTEAFF,TGCGCCAGCAGTGAGCCGAGGGGTTTGATGAACACTGAAGCTTTCTTT,TRBV10-1,TRBJ1-1,NA,NA
CASSPMGQGEDTGAFF,TGTGCCAGCAGTCCTATGGGCCAGGGAGAGGACACTGGAGCTTTTTTT,TRBV28,TRBJ1-1,NA,NA
CASNPGGSFTEAFF,TGTGCGAGCAACCCGGGGGGCAGTTTCACTGAAGCTTTCTTT,TRBV11-3,TRBJ1-1,NA,NA
CASSLRGTGGYVSREQYF,TGTGCCAGCAGTTTACGGGGGACAGGGGGCTATGTGTCGCGCGAGCAGTACTTC,TRBV12-3/TRBV12-4,TRBJ2-7,TRBD1,many
CASSLADRGDTGYF,TGTGCCAGCAGCTTAGCCGACAGGGGGGATACGGGGTATTTT,TRBV11-1,TRBJ2-3,TRBD1,once
CASNRGDFLSSYEQYF,TGTGCCAGCAACCGCGGCGACTTCCTGAGCTCCTACGAGCAGTACTTT,TRBV6-2/TRBV6-3,TRBJ2-7,NA,NA
CASSPQLVGGPSTGELFF,TGCGCCAGCAGCCCCCAACTAGTGGGAGGGCCTTCCACCGGGGAGCTGTTTTTT,TRBV4-1,TRBJ2-2,TRBD2,NA
CAAEAGGTEAFF,TGTGCCGCAGAGGCAGGGGGCACTGAAGCTTTCTTT,TRBV10-3,TRBJ1-1,TRBD1,many
CASSPLQGPSYEQYF,TGTGCCAGCAGTCCCTTACAGGGGCCTTCCTACGAGCAGTACTTC,TRBV5-5,TRBJ2-7,TRBD1,NA
CAGNPGPDGQPQHF,TGTGCCGGCAACCCTGGCCCGGATGGTCAGCCCCAGCATTTT,TRBV11-2,TRBJ1-5,NA,NA
CAWSARVREKLFF,TGTGCCTGGAGTGCGAGGGTACGAGAAAAACTGTTTTTT,TRBV30,TRBJ1-4,NA,NA
CASSFGTSGTGHERFF,TGCGCCAGCAGCTTTGGGACTAGCGGGACGGGGCATGAGCGGTTCTTC,TRBV11-2,TRBJ2-1,TRBD2,once
CASSQDVGTRRGGEQFF,TGCGCCAGCAGCCAAGACGTCGGGACTAGGAGAGGCGGTGAGCAGTTCTTC,TRBV4-1,TRBJ2-1,TRBD2,many
CASSQDHLTGGSQPQHF,TGTGCCAGCAGCCAAGATCACCTGACAGGGGGCTCTCAGCCCCAGCATTTT,TRBV4-2,TRBJ1-5,TRBD1,many
CASSPVNRGSGMETQYF,TGTGCCAGCAGTCCCGTAAATCGGGGTTCGGGGATGGAGACCCAGTACTTC,TRBV6-5,TRBJ2-5,NA,few
CASSSSFPGQTENIQYF,TGTGCCAGCAGCTCTTCCTTCCCCGGTCAGACCGAAAACATTCAGTACTTC,TRBV5-4,TRBJ2-4,NA,NA
CASSFHQITSTDTQYF,TGTGCCAGCAGTTTTCACCAAATCACTAGCACAGATACGCAGTATTTT,TRBV12-3/TRBV12-4,TRBJ2-3,NA,many
CASSQDSSYNEQFF,TGTGCCAGCAGCCAAGACAGCTCCTACAATGAGCAGTTCTTC,TRBV14,TRBJ2-1,NA,many
CASSQEGRAEESQYF,TGTGCCAGCAGCCAAGAAGGGAGGGCGGAAGAGTCCCAGTACTTC,TRBV4-2,TRBJ2-5,TRBD2,NA
CANSSDDRTGYGYTF,TGTGCCAACAGTTCCGACGACAGGACAGGCTATGGCTACACCTTC,TRBV6-6,TRBJ1-2,TRBD1,NA
CASSSLGLEYEQCF,TGTGCCAGCAGTTCTTTGGGTCTCGAATACGAGCAGTGCTTC,TRBV6-5,TRBJ2-7,NA,NA
CASSEQGWGSPLHF,TGTGCCAGCAGTGAACAGGGTTGGGGGTCACCCCTCCACTTT,TRBV6-1,TRBJ1-6,NA,many
CTSTRSGSSYEQYF,TGTACAAGCACCCGAAGCGGGAGTTCCTACGAGCAGTACTTC,TRBV6-2/TRBV6-3,TRBJ2-7,TRBD2,NA
CATSGARTGGYGYTF,TGTGCCACTTCCGGGGCCAGGACAGGGGGCTATGGCTACACCTTC,TRBV6-6,TRBJ1-2,TRBD1,NA
CASSLDQIAEAFF,TGTGCCAGCAGTTTAGACCAAATCGCTGAGGCTTTCTTT,TRBV11-2,TRBJ1-1,NA,NA
CASTGGLEIQYF,TGCGCCAGCACAGGGGGCTTGGAGATCCAGTACTTC,TRBV6-6,TRBJ2-5,TRBD1,NA
CAWDRDGGYEQYF,TGTGCCTGGGACCGGGATGGGGGATACGAGCAGTACTTC,TRBV30,TRBJ2-7,NA,few
CASSEQAGTDTQYF,TGTGCCAGCAGTGAACAAGCGGGCACAGATACGCAGTATTTT,TRBV25-1,TRBJ2-3,NA,NA
CASSPIDSTDTQYF,TGTGCCAGCTCACCCATCGATAGCACAGATACGCAGTATTTT,TRBV18,TRBJ2-3,NA,once
CAWALERSYNEQFF,TGTGCCTGGGCCCTAGAAAGATCCTACAATGAGCAGTTCTTC,TRBV30,TRBJ2-1,NA,NA
CANSLRTSGGTDTQYF,TGTGCCAACAGCTTGAGGACTAGCGGAGGCACAGATACGCAGTATTTT,TRBV11-2,TRBJ2-3,TRBD2,NA
CTSSLWQTGDTIYF,TGTACCAGCAGCTTATGGCAGACTGGAGACACCATATATTTT,TRBV11-1,TRBJ1-3,NA,NA
CASRRGQGADHTEAFF,TGCGCCAGCAGACGCGGGCAGGGGGCCGATCACACTGAAGCTTTCTTT,TRBV5-1,TRBJ1-1,TRBD1,NA
CASRGLGGRTSNTGELFF,TGTGCCAGCAGGGGATTGGGCGGGAGGACCTCGAACACCGGGGAGCTGTTTTTT,TRBV27,TRBJ2-2,TRBD2,NA
CASSRKAGPYEQYF,TGTGCCAGTAGTAGGAAAGCGGGTCCCTACGAGCAGTACTTC,TRBV19,TRBJ2-7,NA,NA
CASNFGQGRYEQYF,TGTGCCAGCAACTTCGGACAGGGGAGGTACGAGCAGTACTTC,TRBV5-4,TRBJ2-7,TRBD1,once
CASGLGHSNEQFF,TGTGCCAGCGGTCTCGGACATAGCAATGAGCAGTTCTTC,TRBV12-3/TRBV12-4,TRBJ2-1,NA,NA
CASSARVGGETQYF,TGTGCCAGCAGCGCAAGAGTCGGTGGAGAGACCCAGTACTTC,TRBV7-8,TRBJ2-5,NA,NA
CSVLGTGDSIYEQYF,TGCAGCGTTCTTGGGACAGGGGATTCTATTTACGAGCAGTACTTC,TRBV29-1,TRBJ2-7,TRBD1,NA
CASSLDGSGNSIYF,TGTGCCAGTAGCTTGGACGGCTCTGGAAACAGCATATATTTT,TRBV11-3,TRBJ1-3,NA,NA
CASSRTGSSDTQYF,TGTGCCAGCAGCCGTACAGGGAGTTCAGATACGCAGTATTTT,TRBV13,TRBJ2-3,NA,few